The clone carrying this TCR beta chain showed up many times. This sample was taken from a study of T cells after yellow fever vaccination. Whole-study context: With SMART-Seq v4 Ultra Low Input, the fractions containing low cell numbers were prepared. Findings and limits, study-wide: Just a small share of clonotypes turned up in the CD4 compartment as well as the CD8 compartment. Day 0 sorted memory subsets lacked detectable levels of almost all vaccine-responding clonotypes.

Trimming at V came to 6 bases and at J to 6 bases, leaving 4 bases not matched to a gene. Germline V CDR1 and CDR2: MDHEN, SYDVKM. This CDR3 has 13 amino acids. By 5'RACE template switching, TCR cDNA was produced, with a universal primer site and UMIs added in the process. TCRdb re-analysed the 5' RACE reads in MiXCR, keeping a single row per CDR3 protein. The top ten hold approximately 58% of the sample, which has 4,500 to 6,000 distinct CDR3 sequences, about 6.5% seen once. The genes are TRBV28 and TRBJ1-5, with 8 nucleotides matching TRBD1. The sequenced sample was PBMCs, either bulk or a sorted T-cell subset (CD4+, CD8+, memory, or dextramer-sorted; not recorded which), obtained roughly 15 days after the first yellow fever vaccination. This sequence originates from a man aged 18 to 29 who received the YFV17D yellow fever vaccine. The CDR3 region has the DNA TGTGCCAGCAGCCGAGACAGGGGTCAGCCCCAGCATTTT. This translates into CASSRDRGQPQHF.